This is a list of T cell receptor beta chains from one sample in a study of blood T cell repertoires in COVID-19. Sequencing used immunoSEQ multiplex PCR; TCRdb keeps in-frame clones, though not all of them. This sample carries some 380,000 clones, around 89% of them seen once, and the ten largest clones take around 7%. Sequenced input: peripheral blood. The origin of the receptors is a man aged 18 to 29 with active or convalescent COVID-19. The CDR3 runs from the conserved cysteine through the conserved F or W. D genes are given only for firm matches. The size field is filled for only some rows; it gives once, few, many or a size class.

v_gene	d_gene	len	j_gene	abundance	CDR3nt	CDR3aa
TRBV5-6	NA	17	TRBJ2-7	NA	TGTGCCAGCAGCCCCCAGGGATTAAGCTATTTCTCCTACGAGCAGTACTTC	CASSPQGLSYFSYEQYF
TRBV7-3	TRBD1	18	TRBJ2-2	NA	TGTGCCAGCAGCCCGCACCCAGGACAGGGGTCGACTCGGAAGGAGCTGTTTTTT	CASSPHPGQGSTRKELFF
TRBV5-6	NA	13	TRBJ1-5	NA	TGTGCCAGCAGCTGGGGGAGGGCTGGGCCCCAGCATTTT	CASSWGRAGPQHF
TRBV19	NA	13	TRBJ1-6	NA	TGTGCCAGTAGTCCGGTGGTAGATTCACCCCTCCACTTT	CASSPVVDSPLHF
TRBV30	NA	14	TRBJ1-5	NA	TGTGCCTGGAGTGTAGTGGACAACAATCAGCCCCAGCATTTT	CAWSVVDNNQPQHF
TRBV30	NA	12	TRBJ2-5	NA	TGTGCCTGCCCAAGTGGAGGGGAGACCCAGTACTTC	CACPSGGETQYF
TRBV6-5	TRBD1	15	TRBJ1-2	NA	TGTGCCAGCAGTTATCAACAGGGGGTTTACCATGGCTACACCTTC	CASSYQQGVYHGYTF
TRBV5-4	TRBD2	17	TRBJ2-1	NA	TGTGCCAGCAGCTTGGACACTAGCGGAATCTCCTACAATGAGCAGTTCTTC	CASSLDTSGISYNEQFF
TRBV2	TRBD2	17	TRBJ2-5	NA	TGTGCCAGCAGTCCACGTAATAGCGGGAGGAGTAGAGAGACCCAGTACTTC	CASSPRNSGRSRETQYF
TRBV7-3	TRBD2	16	TRBJ2-2	NA	TGTGCCAGCAGCCGGACTAGCGGGGAGAACACCGGGGAGCTGTTTTTT	CASSRTSGENTGELFF
TRBV6-2/TRBV6-3	NA	13	TRBJ1-2	NA	TGTGCCAGCAGTTACTCCCTTAACTATGGCTACACCTTC	CASSYSLNYGYTF
TRBV2	NA	14	TRBJ2-1	NA	TGTGCCAGCAGTGAAGCGGGAGTCTTCAATGAGCAGTTCTTC	CASSEAGVFNEQFF
TRBV5-1	NA	11	TRBJ2-1	NA	TGCGCCAGCAGCCGAAGCAGGGAGCAGTTCTTC	CASSRSREQFF
TRBV27	TRBD1	19	TRBJ1-1	NA	TGTGCCAGCAGCCCTGGCCCCCGAAGGGGGCAGCTGATGAACACTGAAGCTTTCTTT	CASSPGPRRGQLMNTEAFF
TRBV14	NA	15	TRBJ2-7	NA	TGTGCCAGCAGCCGCTACGGGTCGAGCTCCTACGAGCAGTACTTC	CASSRYGSSSYEQYF
TRBV23-1	NA	16	TRBJ2-7	NA	TGCGCCAGCAGTCAACGCGACCAGGGGAGATCCTACGAGCAGTACTTC	CASSQRDQGRSYEQYF
TRBV27	TRBD2	15	TRBJ2-7	NA	TGTGCCAGCAGTTTAGGTACTAGCGGGATTTACGAGCAGTACTTC	CASSLGTSGIYEQYF
TRBV14	TRBD1	15	TRBJ1-4	NA	TGTGCCAGCAGCCAAGAGACAGGGGGAAGGGAAAAACTGTTTTTT	CASSQETGGREKLFF
TRBV3-1/TRBV3-2	NA	14	TRBJ1-1	NA	TGTGCCAGCAGCCAAGTGGGACTCAAAGTTTCGGCTTTCTTT	CASSQVGLKVSAFF
TRBV11-2	NA	14	TRBJ1-4	NA	TGTGCCAGCAGCTTAGAGGGGAGGGATGAAAAACTGTTTTTT	CASSLEGRDEKLFF
TRBV6-5	TRBD1	14	TRBJ1-1	NA	TGTGCCAGCAGTTTGGACAGGGTAGCCACTGAAGCTTTCTTT	CASSLDRVATEAFF
TRBV5-1	NA	13	TRBJ2-7	NA	TGCGCCAGCAGCTCGGGACAAGGCTACGAGCAGTACTTC	CASSSGQGYEQYF
TRBV15	NA	16	TRBJ1-5	NA	TGTGCCACCAGCAGAGGGACATCTTATAGCAATCAGCCCCAGCATTTT	CATSRGTSYSNQPQHF
TRBV2	NA	14	TRBJ2-3	NA	TGTGCCACACAGAAGAACACAGATACAGGGACGCAGTATTTT	CATQKNTDTGTQYF
TRBV30	TRBD1	15	TRBJ2-7	NA	TGTGCCTGGAGTGTTAAGGACAGGGGCACCTACGAGCAGTACTTC	CAWSVKDRGTYEQYF
TRBV6-1	NA	15	TRBJ2-7	NA	TGTGCCAGCAGTGAAGAAGGCCTGCTTGGGCACGAGCAGTACTTC	CASSEEGLLGHEQYF
TRBV29-1	TRBD1	13	TRBJ1-4	NA	TGCAGCGCACGGGACAGTCTTAATGAAAAACTGTTTTTT	CSARDSLNEKLFF
TRBV6-2/TRBV6-3	TRBD1	16	TRBJ1-1	NA	TGTGCCAGCAGTTACTCACCGACAGGGGTTTATACTGAAGCTTTCTTT	CASSYSPTGVYTEAFF
TRBV6-4	TRBD1	18	TRBJ1-2	NA	TGTGCCAGCATTGAGTGTAGCGCACCAAGCGACAGGGGCTATGGCTACACCTTC	CASIECSAPSDRGYGYTF
TRBV6-2/TRBV6-3	TRBD1	17	TRBJ1-1	NA	TGTGCCAGCAGCTACTCATGGGACAGTTATAAGAACACTGAAGCTTTCTTT	CASSYSWDSYKNTEAFF
TRBV6-5	TRBD1	14	TRBJ1-1	NA	TGTGCCAGCAGTAGAAACAGGGGAGGCACTGAAGCTTTCTTT	CASSRNRGGTEAFF
TRBV28	NA	13	TRBJ1-1	NA	TGTGCCAGCAGCTTACCCGGAGACCGGGGGGCTTTCTTT	CASSLPGDRGAFF
TRBV18	TRBD2	17	TRBJ2-3	NA	TGTGCCAGCTCGCCAAGACTAGCGGGAGGGAGGACAGATACGCAGTATTTT	CASSPRLAGGRTDTQYF
TRBV7-2	TRBD1	15	TRBJ1-2	NA	TGTGCCAGCAGCGACCTCAGGACAGGGCCCTATGGCTACACCTTC	CASSDLRTGPYGYTF
TRBV28	TRBD1	12	TRBJ1-4	once	TGTGCCAGCAGCAGGGGGCGTGAAAAACTGTTTTTT	CASSRGREKLFF
TRBV27	TRBD2	20	TRBJ2-3	once	TGTGCCAGCAGTCCCCCGGGGAGTAGCGGGAGATATGGGGACACAGATACGCAGTATTTT	CASSPPGSSGRYGDTDTQYF
TRBV18	NA	15	TRBJ1-3	NA	TGTGCCAGCTCACAGGAGCTATACTCTGGAAACACCATATATTTT	CASSQELYSGNTIYF
TRBV4-3	TRBD2	17	TRBJ2-3	NA	TGCGCCAGCAGCCAAGATGAGCGGGAGACTTTCGCAGATACGCAGTATTTT	CASSQDERETFADTQYF
TRBV7-2	TRBD1	16	TRBJ1-5	NA	TGTGCCAGCAGCTCCGCCGGGACAGGGTGGAATCAGCCCCAGCATTTT	CASSSAGTGWNQPQHF
TRBV19	NA	14	TRBJ1-1	NA	TGTGCCAGTAGTATGCGGCAACTGAACACTGAAGCTTTCTTT	CASSMRQLNTEAFF
TRBV21-1	NA	13	TRBJ1-1	NA	TGTGCCAGCAGCAAGGTCGGGAACACTGAAGCTTTCTTT	CASSKVGNTEAFF
TRBV29-1	NA	11	TRBJ1-2	once	TGCAGCGTTGAAGTTAATCGAGCGGGCTCCTTC	CSVEVNRAGSF
TRBV6-4	NA	14	TRBJ1-2	NA	TGTGCCAGCTCCACGCGCCCAGGCTCCTATGGCTACACCTTC	CASSTRPGSYGYTF
TRBV5-1	TRBD1	17	TRBJ2-3	NA	TGCGCCAGCAGCGCACCGGGACAGGGGGCGCGATACGATACGCAGTATTTT	CASSAPGQGARYDTQYF
TRBV7-2	TRBD1	15	TRBJ1-1	once	TGTGCCAGCAGCATAACAGGGGGCGGCGGTACTGAAGCTTTCTTT	CASSITGGGGTEAFF
TRBV18	TRBD1	15	TRBJ2-3	NA	TGTGCCAGCTCAAAGGGGGCGGCGGGCACAGATACGCAGTATTTT	CASSKGAAGTDTQYF
TRBV27	NA	12	TRBJ2-2	few	TGTGCCAGCAGTTCCCCTTATGGGGAGCTGTTTTTT	CASSSPYGELFF
TRBV6-5	NA	15	TRBJ2-6	NA	TGTGCCAGTGAACCCCGAGGAGCTGGGGCCAACGTCCTGACTTTC	CASEPRGAGANVLTF